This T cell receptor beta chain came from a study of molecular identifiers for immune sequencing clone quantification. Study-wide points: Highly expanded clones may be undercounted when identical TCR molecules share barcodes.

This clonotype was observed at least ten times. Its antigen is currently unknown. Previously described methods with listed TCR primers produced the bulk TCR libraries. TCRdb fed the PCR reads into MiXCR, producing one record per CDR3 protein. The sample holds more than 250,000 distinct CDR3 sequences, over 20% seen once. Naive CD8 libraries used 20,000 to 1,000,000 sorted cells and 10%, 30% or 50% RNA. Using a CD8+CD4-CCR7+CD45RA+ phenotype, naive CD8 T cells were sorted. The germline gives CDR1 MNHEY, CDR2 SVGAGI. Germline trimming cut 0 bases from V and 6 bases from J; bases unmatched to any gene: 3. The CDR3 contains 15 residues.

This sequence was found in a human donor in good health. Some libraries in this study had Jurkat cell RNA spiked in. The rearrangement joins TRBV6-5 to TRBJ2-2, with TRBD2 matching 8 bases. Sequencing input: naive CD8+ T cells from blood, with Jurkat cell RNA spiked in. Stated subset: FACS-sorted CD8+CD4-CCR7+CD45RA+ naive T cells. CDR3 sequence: CASSYSTGGPGELFF. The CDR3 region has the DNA TGTGCCAGCAGTTACTCGACGGGGGGGCCCGGGGAGCTGTTTTTT.